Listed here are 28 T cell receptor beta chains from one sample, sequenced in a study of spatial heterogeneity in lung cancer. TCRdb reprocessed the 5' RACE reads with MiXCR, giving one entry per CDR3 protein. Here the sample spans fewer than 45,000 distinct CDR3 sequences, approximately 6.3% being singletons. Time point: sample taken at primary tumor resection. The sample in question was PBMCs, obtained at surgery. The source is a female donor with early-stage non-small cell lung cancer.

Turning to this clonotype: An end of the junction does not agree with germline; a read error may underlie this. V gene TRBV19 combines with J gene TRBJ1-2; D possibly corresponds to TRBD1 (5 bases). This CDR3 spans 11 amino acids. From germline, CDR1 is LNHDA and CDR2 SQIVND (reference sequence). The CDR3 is CASSTLRDLDF. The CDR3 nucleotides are TGTGCCAGTAGTACCCTCCGGGACTTAGACTTC.

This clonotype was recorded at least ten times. The DNA for the CDR3 is TGTGCCAGCAGTTTCCAACAGGGGCCCTATGGCTACACCTTC. Translating gives CASSFQQGPYGYTF. The chain combines TRBV6-2 or TRBV6-3 with TRBJ1-2; 7 bases map to TRBD1. V trimming: 4 bases; J trimming: 4 bases; junction bases outside the gene matches: 6. Looked up from germline, CDR1 is MNHEY and CDR2 is SVGEGT. CDR3 length: 14 residues.

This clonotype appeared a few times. The CDR3 coding sequence is TGTGCCAGCACCAAGGACGGGAGCTCCTATAATTCACCCCTCCACTTT. Encoded protein: CASTKDGSSYNSPLHF. This chain connects TRBV6-5 to TRBJ1-6, with unresolved D. Germline V gene lookup returns CDR1 MNHEY and CDR2 SVGAGI. The V gene lost 7 bases and the J gene lost 0 bases, with 13 bases spanning the gap. CDR3 length equals 16 residues.

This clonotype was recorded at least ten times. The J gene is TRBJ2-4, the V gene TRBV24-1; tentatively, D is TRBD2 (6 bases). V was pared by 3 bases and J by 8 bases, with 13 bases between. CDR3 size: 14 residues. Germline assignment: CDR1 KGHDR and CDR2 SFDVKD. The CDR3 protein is CATSDARGGDIQYF. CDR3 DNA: TGTGCCACCAGTGATGCACGCGGAGGGGACATTCAGTACTTC.

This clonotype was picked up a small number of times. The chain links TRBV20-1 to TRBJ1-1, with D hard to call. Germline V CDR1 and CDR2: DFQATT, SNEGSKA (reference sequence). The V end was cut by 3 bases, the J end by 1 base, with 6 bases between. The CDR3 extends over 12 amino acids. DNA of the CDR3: TGCAGTGCTAGGGGTCAGAACACTGAAGCTTTCTTT. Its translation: CSARGQNTEAFF.

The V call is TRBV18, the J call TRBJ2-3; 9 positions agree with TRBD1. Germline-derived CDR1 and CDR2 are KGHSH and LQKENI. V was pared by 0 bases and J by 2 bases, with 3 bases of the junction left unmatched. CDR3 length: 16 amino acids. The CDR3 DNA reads TGTGCCAGCTCACCACCGGGACAGGGAGACACAGATACGCAGTATTTT. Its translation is CASSPPGQGDTDTQYF.

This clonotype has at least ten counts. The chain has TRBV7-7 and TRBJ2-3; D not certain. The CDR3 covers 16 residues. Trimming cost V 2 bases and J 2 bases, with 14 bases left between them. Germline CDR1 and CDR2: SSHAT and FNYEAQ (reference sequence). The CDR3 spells CASSLCVPSDTDTQYF. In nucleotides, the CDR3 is TGTGCCAGCAGCTTATGCGTCCCTTCCGACACAGATACGCAGTATTTT.

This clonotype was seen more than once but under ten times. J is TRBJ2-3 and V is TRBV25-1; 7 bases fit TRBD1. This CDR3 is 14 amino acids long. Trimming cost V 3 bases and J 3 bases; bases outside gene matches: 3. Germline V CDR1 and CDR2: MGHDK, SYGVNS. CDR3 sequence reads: CASSDQQGTDTQYF. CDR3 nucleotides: TGTGCCAGCAGTGACCAACAGGGGACAGATACGCAGTATTTT.

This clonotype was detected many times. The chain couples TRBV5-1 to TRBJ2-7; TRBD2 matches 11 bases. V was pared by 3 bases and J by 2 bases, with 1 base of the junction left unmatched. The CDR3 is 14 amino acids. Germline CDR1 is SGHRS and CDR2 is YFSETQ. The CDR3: CASSSSGGPYEQYF. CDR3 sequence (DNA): TGCGCCAGCAGCTCTAGCGGGGGGCCCTACGAGCAGTACTTC.

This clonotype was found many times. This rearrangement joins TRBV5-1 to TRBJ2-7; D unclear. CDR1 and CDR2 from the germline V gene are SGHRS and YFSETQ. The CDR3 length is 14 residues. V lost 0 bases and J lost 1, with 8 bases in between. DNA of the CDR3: TGCGCCAGCAGCTTGGATCCCGGATCCTACGAGCAGTACTTC. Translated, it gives CASSLDPGSYEQYF. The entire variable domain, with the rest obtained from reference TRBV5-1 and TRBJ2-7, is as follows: KAGVTQTPRYLIKTRGQQVTLSCSPISGHRSVSWYQQTPGQGLQFLFEYFSETQRNKGNFPGRFSGRQFSNSRSEMNVSTLELGDSALYLCASSLDPGSYEQYFGPGTRLTVT.

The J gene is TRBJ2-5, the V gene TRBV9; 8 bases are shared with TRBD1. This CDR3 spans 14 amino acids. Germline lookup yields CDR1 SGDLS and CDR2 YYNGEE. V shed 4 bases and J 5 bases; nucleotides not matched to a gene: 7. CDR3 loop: CASSPVRTGETQYF. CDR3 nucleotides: TGTGCCAGCAGCCCTGTTCGGACAGGGGAGACCCAGTACTTC.

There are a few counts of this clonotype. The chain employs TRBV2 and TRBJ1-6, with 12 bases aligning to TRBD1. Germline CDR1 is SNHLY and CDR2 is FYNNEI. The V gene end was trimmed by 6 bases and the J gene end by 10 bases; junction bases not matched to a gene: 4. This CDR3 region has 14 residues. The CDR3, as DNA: TGTGCCAGCAGGGGGACAGGGGGCTTGTCACCCCTCCACTTT. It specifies CASRGTGGLSPLHF.

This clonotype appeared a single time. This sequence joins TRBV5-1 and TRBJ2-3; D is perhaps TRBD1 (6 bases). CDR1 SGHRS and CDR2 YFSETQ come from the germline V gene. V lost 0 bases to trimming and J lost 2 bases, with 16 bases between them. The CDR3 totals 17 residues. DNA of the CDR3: TGCGCCAGCAGCTTGGGGCAGGGGTCAAACCCCACAGATACGCAGTATTTT. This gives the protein CASSLGQGSNPTDTQYF.

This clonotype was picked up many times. The chain's CDR3 is CASSDRGQPQHF. CDR3 bases: TGTGCCAGTAGCGACCGGGGTCAGCCCCAGCATTTT. The rearrangement links TRBV19 to TRBJ1-5; no reliable D call. Trimming shortened V by 6 bases and J by 6 bases, and 9 bases separated the two germline ends. Germline-derived CDR1 and CDR2 are LNHDA and SQIVND (reference sequence). CDR3 length equals 12 residues.

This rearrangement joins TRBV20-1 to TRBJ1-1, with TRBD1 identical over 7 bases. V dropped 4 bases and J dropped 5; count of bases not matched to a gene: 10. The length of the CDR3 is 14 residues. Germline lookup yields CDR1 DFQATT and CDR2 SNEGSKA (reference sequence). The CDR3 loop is CSAKRTGGYTEAFF. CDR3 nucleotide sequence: TGCAGTGCTAAGAGGACAGGAGGATATACTGAAGCTTTCTTT.

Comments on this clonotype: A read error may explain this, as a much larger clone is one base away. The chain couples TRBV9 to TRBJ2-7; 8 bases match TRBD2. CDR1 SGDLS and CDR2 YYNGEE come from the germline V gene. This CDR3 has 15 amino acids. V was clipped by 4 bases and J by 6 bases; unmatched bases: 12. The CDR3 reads CASSRSSGGTSEQYF. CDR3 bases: TGTGCCAGCAGCCGCTCCTCGGGCGGGACTAGCGAGCAGTACTTC.

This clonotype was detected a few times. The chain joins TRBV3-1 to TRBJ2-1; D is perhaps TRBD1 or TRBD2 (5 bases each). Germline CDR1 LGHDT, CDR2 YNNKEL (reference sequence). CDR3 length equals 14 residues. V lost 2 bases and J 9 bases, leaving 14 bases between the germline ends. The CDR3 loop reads CASSQNGKGSEQFF. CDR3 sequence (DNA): TGTGCCAGCAGCCAAAACGGGAAGGGGAGTGAGCAGTTCTTC.

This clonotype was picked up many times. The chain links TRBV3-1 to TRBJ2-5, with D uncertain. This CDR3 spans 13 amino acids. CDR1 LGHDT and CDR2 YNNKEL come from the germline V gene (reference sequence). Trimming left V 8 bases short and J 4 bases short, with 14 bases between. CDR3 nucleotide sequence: TGTGCCAGCCTCCGGACCAATTCAGAGACCCAGTACTTC. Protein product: CASLRTNSETQYF.

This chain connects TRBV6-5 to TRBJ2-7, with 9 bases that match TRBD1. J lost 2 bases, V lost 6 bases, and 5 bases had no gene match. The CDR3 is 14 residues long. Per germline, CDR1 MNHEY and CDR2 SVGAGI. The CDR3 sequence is CASRIRDRAYEQYF. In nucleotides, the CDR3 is TGTGCCAGCAGGATCCGGGACAGGGCCTACGAGCAGTACTTC.

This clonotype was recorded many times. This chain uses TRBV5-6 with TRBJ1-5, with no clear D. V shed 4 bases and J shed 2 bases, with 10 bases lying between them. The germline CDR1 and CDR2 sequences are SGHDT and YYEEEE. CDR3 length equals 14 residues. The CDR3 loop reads CASSDRGRNQPQHF. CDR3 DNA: TGTGCCAGCAGCGATCGCGGACGCAATCAGCCCCAGCATTTT.

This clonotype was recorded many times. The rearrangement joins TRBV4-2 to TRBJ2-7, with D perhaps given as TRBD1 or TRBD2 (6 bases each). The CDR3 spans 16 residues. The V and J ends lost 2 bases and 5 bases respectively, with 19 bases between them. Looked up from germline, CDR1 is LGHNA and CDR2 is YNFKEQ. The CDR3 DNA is TGTGCCAGCAGCCAAAGCCTTCGGGGGCCGGCGGACGAGCAGTACTTC. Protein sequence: CASSQSLRGPADEQYF.

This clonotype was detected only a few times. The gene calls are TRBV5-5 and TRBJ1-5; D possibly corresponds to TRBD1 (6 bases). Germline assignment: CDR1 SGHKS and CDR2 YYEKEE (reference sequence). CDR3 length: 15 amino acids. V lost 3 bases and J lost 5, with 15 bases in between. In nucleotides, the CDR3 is TGTGCCAGCAGCTCCCGATCGACAGGCGATCAGCCCCAGCATTTT. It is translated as CASSSRSTGDQPQHF.

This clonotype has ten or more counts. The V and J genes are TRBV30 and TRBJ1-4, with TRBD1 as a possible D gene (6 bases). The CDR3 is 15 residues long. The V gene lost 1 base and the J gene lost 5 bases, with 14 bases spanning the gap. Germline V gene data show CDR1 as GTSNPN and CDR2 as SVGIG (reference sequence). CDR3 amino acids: CAWSAPGGGNEKLFF. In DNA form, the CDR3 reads TGTGCCTGGAGTGCCCCCGGGGGGGGCAATGAAAAACTGTTTTTT.

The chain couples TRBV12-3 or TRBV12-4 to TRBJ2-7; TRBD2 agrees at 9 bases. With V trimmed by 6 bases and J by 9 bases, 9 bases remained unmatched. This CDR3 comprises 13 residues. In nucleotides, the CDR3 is TGTGCCAGCAGGGGTAGCGGGGGTACAGCGCAGTACTTC. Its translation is CASRGSGGTAQYF.

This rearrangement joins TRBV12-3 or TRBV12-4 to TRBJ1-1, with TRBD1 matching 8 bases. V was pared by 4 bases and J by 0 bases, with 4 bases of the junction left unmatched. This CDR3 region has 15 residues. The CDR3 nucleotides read TGTGCCAGCAGTTCTTGGACAGGGCTGAACACTGAAGCTTTCTTT. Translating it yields CASSSWTGLNTEAFF.

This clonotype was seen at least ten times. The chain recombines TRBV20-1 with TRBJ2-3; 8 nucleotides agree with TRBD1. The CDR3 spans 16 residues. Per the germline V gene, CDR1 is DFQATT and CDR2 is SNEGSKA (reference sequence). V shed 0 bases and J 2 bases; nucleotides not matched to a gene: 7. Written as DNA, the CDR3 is TGCAGTGCTAGAGAGATGAGGACAGGGTTCACAGATACGCAGTATTTT. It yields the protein CSAREMRTGFTDTQYF.

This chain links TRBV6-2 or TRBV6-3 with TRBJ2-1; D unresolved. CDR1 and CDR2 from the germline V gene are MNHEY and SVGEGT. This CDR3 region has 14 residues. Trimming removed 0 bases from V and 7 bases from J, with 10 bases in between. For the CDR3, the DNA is TGTGCCAGCAGTTACTCGACCCTAAGGAATGAGCAGTTCTTC. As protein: CASSYSTLRNEQFF.

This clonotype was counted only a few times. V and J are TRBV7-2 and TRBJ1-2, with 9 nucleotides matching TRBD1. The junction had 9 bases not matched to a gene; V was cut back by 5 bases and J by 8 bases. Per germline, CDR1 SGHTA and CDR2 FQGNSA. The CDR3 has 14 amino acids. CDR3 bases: TGTGCCAGCAGCAGCGCCGGGACAGGGCCCGGCTACACCTTC. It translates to CASSSAGTGPGYTF.